Detailed here is one TCR beta chain. Sequencing used immunoSEQ multiplex PCR; TCRdb keeps in-frame clones, though not all of them. This table has 30,000 to 45,000 clones, about 86% appearing once. CDR1 is LNHDA and CDR2 is SQIVND in the germline V gene (reference sequence). The CDR3 has 17 residues. J was trimmed by 5 bases and V by 6 bases; bases with no gene match: 16. This sample was included in a study of blood T cell repertoires in COVID-19. About the study: The United States, Italy and Spain supplied acute and convalescent COVID-19 samples. In each case, the material was cDNA or gDNA derived from T cells, B-cell-depleted T cells, or PBMCs.

This chain connects TRBV19 to TRBJ2-1; 7 bases agree with TRBD2. This TCR was sampled from a woman in her 70s with active COVID-19. Sequenced: peripheral blood. DNA for the CDR3: TGTGCCAGTAGGGCCGCTCCCCAGCCAGGACTAGACAATGAGCAGTTCTTC. Protein sequence: CASRAAPQPGLDNEQFF.